These 26 T cell receptor beta chains came from one sample sequenced in a study of OX40 agonist ivuxolimab in advanced cancers. The library was obtained by the immunoSEQ multiplex PCR assay. Not all clones reach the TCRdb copy of this immuneACCESS table, which keeps in-frame sequences only. Checked studies attribute under half of the gap to unresolved V genes and leave the rest unexplained. The sample table shows 30,000 or so clones, and more than 85% are seen once. The leading ten clones occupy approximately 26% of the sample. This specimen was CD4+ or CD8+ T cells sorted from blood, taken in a trial of the OX40 agonist ivuxolimab. These TCRs come from an adult with an advanced solid tumor such as melanoma, head and neck, liver or kidney cancer.

Details on this clone: Since a much larger clone is just one base distant, this may be a read error. The chain employs TRBV7-6 and TRBJ2-1; TRBD2 might be the D (5 bases). The CDR3 runs 13 residues. Germline CDR1 is SGHVS and CDR2 is FNYEAQ. CDR3 bases: TGTGCCAGCAGCTCGGAGGTGGGGAATGGGCAGTTCTTC. Its translation: CASSSEVGNGQFF.

The CDR3 DNA follows: TGTGCCAGCAGTGACAGTTTGAGCTCCTACAATGAGCAGTTCTTC. Its protein is CASSDSLSSYNEQFF. The genes are TRBV7-5 and TRBJ2-1; the table calls TRBD1, which could not be checked here. TRBV7-5 is recorded as a pseudogene. This CDR3 is 15 amino acids long.

The chain employs TRBV11-1 and TRBJ1-5, with no clear D. Germline-derived CDR1 and CDR2 are SGHAT and FQDESV (reference sequence). The CDR3 loop spans 18 amino acids. Trimming left V 0 bases short and J 0 bases short, with 15 bases between. CDR3 sequence reads: CASSLAWFDNYSNQPQHF. As DNA, the CDR3 is TGTGCCAGCAGCTTAGCTTGGTTTGATAATTATAGCAATCAGCCCCAGCATTTT.

V gene TRBV4-1 combines with J gene TRBJ2-1; D ambiguous. Germline CDR1 and CDR2: MGHRA and YSYEKL. This CDR3 is built from 13 residues. The ends were cut back, 0 bases at V and 2 bases at J, with 2 bases in the middle. In DNA form, the CDR3 reads TGCGCCAGCAGCCAAGATCCCTACAATGAGCAGTTCTTC. Its protein product is CASSQDPYNEQFF.

V is TRBV7-2 and J is TRBJ2-5; D gene unclear. Deletions cut 1 base from V and 5 bases from J, with 14 bases between. Looked up from germline, CDR1 is SGHTA and CDR2 is FQGNSA. The CDR3 covers 15 residues. This chain's CDR3 is CASSLELWVSETQYF. The CDR3 DNA is TGTGCCAGCAGCTTAGAGCTCTGGGTTTCGGAGACCCAGTACTTC.

The chain has TRBV27 and TRBJ2-1; 15 bases match TRBD2. CDR1 is MNHEY and CDR2 is SMNVEV in the germline V gene (reference sequence). This CDR3 is built from 17 residues. V was pared by 8 bases and J by 0 bases, with 5 bases of the junction left unmatched. The CDR3 bases are TGTGCCAGCGCTCGGACTAGCGGGGGGGGCTCCTACAATGAGCAGTTCTTC. Its translation is CASARTSGGGSYNEQFF.

V is TRBV30 and J is TRBJ1-1; D gene uncertain. This CDR3 has 11 amino acids. From germline, CDR1 is GTSNPN and CDR2 SVGIG (reference sequence). Trimming removed 3 bases from V and 6 bases from J, with 8 bases in between. Written as DNA, the CDR3 is TGTGCCTGGAGCGTTGCCCCTGAAGCTTTCTTT. It encodes CAWSVAPEAFF.

CDR3 protein: CASSPSEGEGNTEAFF. CDR3 nucleotide sequence: TGTGCCAGCAGTCCCAGCGAGGGGGAGGGTAACACTGAAGCTTTCTTT. The chain combines TRBV6-4 with TRBJ1-1; a weak D match, TRBD1 (6 bases). Looked up from germline, CDR1 is MRHNA and CDR2 is SNTAGT. The ends were cut back, 5 bases at V and 2 bases at J, with 18 bases in the middle. This CDR3 contains 16 residues.

This chain joins TRBV11-3 and TRBJ2-1, with 12 nucleotides matching TRBD2. In germline, CDR1 is SGHNT, CDR2 YENEEA. This CDR3 comprises 17 residues. Trimming at V came to 0 bases and at J to 6 bases, leaving 6 bases not matched to a gene. The CDR3 region is CASSLDPLAGGPNEQFF. DNA of the CDR3: TGTGCCAGCAGCTTAGACCCCCTAGCGGGGGGGCCCAATGAGCAGTTCTTC.

The chain joins TRBV19 to TRBJ1-1; D is unclear. The CDR3 runs to 12 residues. V gave up 6 bases and J gave up 7 bases, with 12 bases separating them. Per germline, CDR1 LNHDA and CDR2 SQIVND (reference sequence). The CDR3: CASRGPASEAFF. The CDR3 coding sequence is TGTGCCAGTAGGGGCCCCGCAAGTGAAGCTTTCTTT.

This rearrangement joins TRBV2 to TRBJ1-3; 7 bases line up with TRBD1. The CDR3 has 12 residues. The germline V gene has CDR1 SNHLY and CDR2 FYNNEI. The V and J ends lost 9 bases and 4 bases, in that order; junction bases with no gene match: 3. Here the CDR3 DNA reads TGTGCCAGGGTGGACAGGGGAAACACCATATATTTT. Protein sequence: CARVDRGNTIYF.

The rearrangement links TRBV5-5 to TRBJ1-1; D unclear. Germline lookup yields CDR1 SGHKS and CDR2 YYEKEE (reference sequence). The length of the CDR3 is 13 residues. Trimming left V 5 bases short and J 5 bases short, with 13 bases between. CDR3 coding DNA: TGTGCCAGCAGTCCCTTGGGCTGGACTGAAGCTTTCTTT. Its protein product is CASSPLGWTEAFF.

The chain is built from TRBV9 and TRBJ2-5; the match to TRBD2 covers 11 bases. The junction had 6 bases not matched to a gene; V was cut back by 3 bases and J by 2 bases. CDR1 is SGDLS, CDR2 YYNGEE, per germline. The CDR3 loop spans 16 amino acids. CDR3 sequence reads: CASSDLAGGIQETQYF. DNA of the CDR3: TGTGCCAGCAGCGACCTAGCGGGGGGTATACAAGAGACCCAGTACTTC.

Details on this clone: Compared with germline, one end of the junction differs, possibly owing to a read error. The chain links TRBV27 to TRBJ2-7; 10 bases fit TRBD1. The CDR3 covers 14 residues. Germline V gene data show CDR1 as MNHEY and CDR2 as SMNVEV (reference sequence). CDR3 sequence: CASSPTGGSHEQYF. The CDR3 DNA sequence: TGTGCCAGCAGCCCGACAGGGGGCTCCCACGAGCAGTACTTC.

This chain joins TRBV5-1 and TRBJ2-7; 7 bases match TRBD1. Germline V CDR1 and CDR2: SGHRS, YFSETQ. V dropped 7 bases and J dropped 2; count of bases not matched to a gene: 12. The CDR3 length is 15 residues. In DNA, the CDR3 is TGCGCCAGCCGCGGTGGAACAGGGGCAACCTACGAGCAGTACTTC. Translation gives CASRGGTGATYEQYF.

The V and J genes are TRBV6-1 and TRBJ2-7; D gene unclear. Germline values: CDR1 MNHNS, CDR2 SASEGT. V lost 6 bases and J 0 bases, leaving 12 bases between the germline ends. The CDR3 is made up of 14 amino acids. This chain's CDR3 is CASSPIGDSYEQYF. The CDR3 bases are TGTGCCAGCAGCCCTATCGGCGACTCCTACGAGCAGTACTTC.

V gene TRBV27 combines with J gene TRBJ1-5, with a weak D call TRBD1 (5 bases). The germline V gene has CDR1 MNHEY and CDR2 SMNVEV (reference sequence). The V end was cut by 6 bases, the J end by 4 bases, with 10 bases between. The CDR3 is 13 residues long. The CDR3 spells CASSGAQNQPQHF. CDR3 bases: TGTGCCAGCAGCGGGGCTCAGAATCAGCCCCAGCATTTT.

The rearrangement joins TRBV2 to TRBJ2-4, with no clear D. This CDR3 has 12 amino acids. Deletions cut 4 bases from V and 5 bases from J, with 6 bases between. Germline V gene lookup returns CDR1 SNHLY and CDR2 FYNNEI. The CDR3 nucleotides read TGTGCCAGCAGTGGAAAGGAAAACATTCAGTACTTC. Amino acid sequence: CASSGKENIQYF. Complete variable domain (other parts from reference TRBV2 and TRBJ2-4): EPEVTQTPSHQVTQMGQEVILRCVPISNHLYFYWYRQILGQKVEFLVSFYNNEISEKSEIFDDQFSVERPDGSNFTLKIRSTKLEDSAMYFCASSGKENIQYFGAGTRLSVL.

J is TRBJ2-1 and V is TRBV4-1; D is uncertain. The V and J ends lost 1 base and 0 bases respectively, with 7 bases between them. CDR1 MGHRA and CDR2 YSYEKL come from the germline V gene. The CDR3 spans 15 residues. This CDR3 is CASSQVGSSYNEQFF. CDR3 nucleotides: TGCGCCAGCAGCCAAGTCGGCAGCTCCTACAATGAGCAGTTCTTC.

This chain uses TRBV11-2 with TRBJ2-1; 11 bases agree with TRBD2. The germline V gene has CDR1 SGHAT and CDR2 FQNNGV. This CDR3 comprises 17 residues. With V trimmed by 1 base and J by 7 bases, 9 bases remained unmatched. The CDR3 loop reads CASSLGTSGPILNEQFF. The CDR3 DNA reads as TGTGCCAGCAGCTTAGGGACTAGCGGGCCTATATTAAATGAGCAGTTCTTC.

The gene calls are TRBV7-9 and TRBJ1-2; D not resolved. This CDR3 has 14 residues. Trimming took 2 bases from V and 4 from J, leaving 11 bases between them. Germline loops: CDR1 SEHNR, CDR2 FQNEAQ (reference sequence). The DNA of the CDR3 is TGTGCCAGCAGCTTACTTCAGGAGGTCTATGGCTACACCTTC. Protein sequence: CASSLLQEVYGYTF.

The chain is built from TRBV12-5 and TRBJ2-5; 10 bases agree with TRBD2. The CDR3 totals 16 residues. Germline values: CDR1 LGHNT, CDR2 FRNRAP. Unmatched junction bases numbered 11, after V lost 5 bases and J lost 5 bases. DNA for the CDR3: TGTGCTAGTGGTACCCCAAGCGGGGGGGCTTTGGAGACCCAGTACTTC. This codes for CASGTPSGGALETQYF.

As DNA, the CDR3 is TGTGCCAGCAGCTCACTTCTAGGGTCTTTTGCAACTAATGAAAAACTGTTTTTT. Its translation: CASSSLLGSFATNEKLFF. V gene TRBV7-6 combines with J gene TRBJ1-4; D gene uncertain. V lost 4 bases to trimming and J lost 0 bases, with 18 bases between them. CDR1 SGHVS and CDR2 FNYEAQ come from the germline V gene. The CDR3 consists of 18 residues.

This rearrangement joins TRBV2 to TRBJ2-7, with D unresolved. V was trimmed by 6 bases and J by 2 bases, leaving 8 bases between them. The CDR3 length is 12 residues. The germline CDR1 and CDR2 sequences are SNHLY and FYNNEI. CDR3: CASRGIPYEQYF. The CDR3 bases are TGTGCCAGCAGGGGGATACCCTACGAGCAGTACTTC.

The rearrangement joins TRBV4-1 to TRBJ2-7, with D perhaps TRBD2 (5 bases). Germline assignment: CDR1 MGHRA and CDR2 YSYEKL. Trimming left V 1 base short and J 3 bases short, with 13 bases between. The CDR3 runs to 15 residues. CDR3 protein: CASSQGPLAGYEQYF. For the CDR3, the DNA is TGCGCCAGCAGCCAAGGCCCCCTAGCAGGCTACGAGCAGTACTTC.

The chain combines TRBV11-3 with TRBJ2-3, with TRBD2 matching over 7 bases. The CDR3 consists of 16 residues. Looked up from germline, CDR1 is SGHNT and CDR2 is YENEEA. The J segment lost 0 bases and the V segment lost 5 bases, leaving 8 bases of the junction unmatched. The chain's CDR3 is CASSPRASGSTDTQYF. Written as DNA, the CDR3 is TGTGCCAGCAGCCCACGGGCTAGCGGTAGCACAGATACGCAGTATTTT.